This TCR beta chain appears in the sequencing data of a study of metastatic and nonmetastatic thyroid tumors. Study as a whole: Blood and tumor or nodule tissue repertoires from malignant and benign thyroid patients were compared. Study results and caveats: In blood and tumor, TCR beta diversity was reportedly significantly higher in malignant thyroid tumors than in benign nodules.

As handled by the study authors: Across clinicopathological groups, CDR3 differences served as the basis for building a distant-metastasis classifier for papillary thyroid cancer. With MiXCR, TCRdb called clones anew from the PCR reads. TCRdb's processing, not the authors' own work, is the source of the V and J calls. Of 6,000 or so clones listed, approximately 15% are singletons. This CDR3 has 12 residues. With regard to this clone: Its antigen is as yet unknown. An end of the junction differs from the germline gene, which may be a read error.

All patients reached thyroid surgery having received no treatment beforehand. The J gene is TRBJ2-3, the V gene TRBV12-3 or TRBV12-4; D is uncertain. The TCR comes from a male donor with papillary thyroid cancer or a benign thyroid nodule (not recorded which). Some clones in this sample may be carry-over from other donors' samples. The specimen sequenced was tumor tissue. DNA of the CDR3: TGTGCCAGCAAACAGAGACCAGATGCGCAGTATTTT. It encodes CASKQRPDAQYF.